This T cell receptor (beta chain) comes out of a study of tumor and adjacent non-tumor tissue in lung cancer (dated by TCRdb to the late 2010s). The study in broad terms: Patients with adenocarcinoma (12), squamous cell carcinoma (2) and small cell lung cancer (1) were included in the cohort. The roughly 15 enrolled patients, of whom some 10 were men and 5 were women, were aged about 31 to 85 years and were diagnosed with TNM stage I to III disease. In total, sequencing yielded 125,075,908 productive TCRbeta reads, which works out to an average of approximately 4 million reads per sample. The study compared bulk TCRbeta repertoires between lung tumor tissue and matched distant non-tumor lung tissue from 15 lung cancer patients. Some 30 paired specimens, one tumor and one normal lung sample per patient, were profiled by TCRbeta CDR3 sequencing. General study outcomes and caveats: Only around 15 patients were included in the cohort, and the need for larger samples and more detailed clinical data was noted by the authors. A significantly larger cumulative share of the repertoire was made up by the top 100 clones in normal lung than in tumor tissue. Significantly higher TCR diversity was found in younger patients, and higher tumor TCR diversity was associated with shorter overall and disease-free survival. Because peripheral blood was not sequenced, blood TCRbeta repertoires in the lung cancer patients of the study were not examined. Neither the sequencing platform nor unique molecular identifiers are named or mentioned anywhere in the methods. Tumor tissue showed significantly greater TCR diversity (inverse Simpson) than normal lung tissue (around 450 vs 150, P = 0.0075, Mann-Whitney U test).

The CDR3 has 16 amino acids, counting both end residues. The retained sequence is limited to the CDR3, 48 bases, with the frame set at the first base. Trimming at the junction amounts to 5 bases on V and 0 bases on J, and the germline ends lie 17 bases apart. Libraries came from multiplex PCR. Sequencing was carried out with an Illumina HiSeq 2500. TCRbeta libraries were constructed through three rounds of nested PCR with primers (Table S4) according to protocols adapted from ARM-PCR. Before sequencing, PCR products of 200-500 bp were cut from the gel and purified using the QIAquick gel extraction kit. The original methods were these. Reads were cleaned using Trimmomatic, were merged into complete CDR3 sequences using FLASH, and were assigned to V(D)J germline segments using MiTCR. Clonal diversity was computed as the inverse Simpson's index with VDJtools. A read counted as productive if the sequence was in-frame and lacked a premature stop codon. TCRdb applied fastp at Q25 and MiXCR to the public reads, then kept only in-frame beta chains. Records with the same CDR3 protein are collapsed into one entry carrying the most frequent genes and DNA. TCRdb's processing, not the authors' own work, is the source of the V and J calls. The sample table records roughly 90,000 distinct CDR3 sequences; around three quarters of these occur just once. The ten largest make up 21% of the sample.

Worth noting for this clonotype: Its antigen target is currently unknown. This may arise from a read error, as a much more abundant clone is one base away. The CDR3 end shows no conserved phenylalanine or tryptophan, and so a read error is likely.

RNA was isolated from bulk, unsorted tissue, and RNA quality was assessed with a NanoDrop ND-1000 and an Agilent 2100. Distant non-tumor tissue taken more than 3 cm from the tumor edge was used as the normal lung sample. Newly diagnosed lung cancer patients without prior chemotherapy who had been admitted for thoracic surgery in China between August and November 2014 were enrolled as donors. Patients with previous radiotherapy or chemotherapy, or with another concurrent cancer, were excluded from the study. Pieces of surgical tissue measuring about 1-2.1 cm3 were kept in RNAlater solution and held at -80 degrees C until needed.

Sequencing was carried out using distant non-tumor lung tissue. The chain is assembled from TRBV12-3 or TRBV12-4 and TRBJ2-7, and TRBD2 may be the D gene, going by 6 matching bases. This TCR was recovered from a woman aged 45-60 years with non-small cell lung cancer. The DNA sequence is given as TGTGCCAGCAGTCCCACGTGGGGGGTTACCTCCTACGAGCAGTACTCC. Its protein reads: CASSPTWGVTSYEQYS.